This T cell receptor beta chain was recovered during a study of T-cell reconstitution after alpha-beta-depleted transplantation in children. Study-wide findings and caveats: Hyperexpanded clones declined; after one year, newly produced T cells mostly supplied diversity.

The CDR3 extends over 13 amino acids. V gave up 5 bases and J gave up 10 bases, with 17 bases separating them. Preparation of the TCRbeta library used unique molecular identifiers. TCRdb fed the PCR reads into MiXCR, producing one record per CDR3 protein. The sample yields some 220,000 distinct CDR3 sequences, about 11% seen once. This clonotype was picked up many times. Its antigen remains unidentified. The source material was PBMCs, sampled before TCRalphabeta/CD19-depleted stem cell transplant. The genes are TRBV12-3 or TRBV12-4 and TRBJ1-1; a possible D gene is TRBD1 (5 bases). This sequence was found in a child under three years old with acute myeloid leukemia, due to receive a stem cell transplant. The CDR3 DNA sequence: TGTGCCAGCAGTCCCGCGGGGGGTTTGCCAGCTTTCTTT. Protein product: CASSPAGGLPAFF.